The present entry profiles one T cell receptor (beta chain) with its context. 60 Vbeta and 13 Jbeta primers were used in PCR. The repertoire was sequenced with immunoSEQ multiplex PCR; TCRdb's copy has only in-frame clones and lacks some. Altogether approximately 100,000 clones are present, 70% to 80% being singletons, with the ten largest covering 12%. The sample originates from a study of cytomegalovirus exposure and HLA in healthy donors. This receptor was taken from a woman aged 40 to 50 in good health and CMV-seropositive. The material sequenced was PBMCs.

The CDR3 sequence: CASSPGTAPYNEQFF. The CDR3 region has the DNA TGTGCCAGCAGTCCCGGGACAGCCCCCTACAATGAGCAGTTCTTC. V is TRBV28 and J is TRBJ2-1; the match to TRBD1 covers 7 bases. The length of the CDR3 is 15 residues. The germline CDR1 and CDR2 sequences are MDHEN and SYDVKM. V shed 5 bases, J shed 2 bases, and the junction held 6 bases outside the gene matches.